This entry describes one TCR beta chain. Its target is not known. These data belong to a study of cytomegalovirus exposure and HLA in healthy donors. General study points: In a later analysis, TCR association rates varied by HLA locus: DRB1 most, HLA-C fewest. In a later analysis, HLA-associated TCR beta chains were more clonally expanded than equally common others. Common viral pathogens were later found to be apparently linked to several of the most significant clusters. A later analysis linked a missense variant in DCLRE1C to the trimming of TCR beta V and J genes.

This PCR relied on a set of 60 Vbeta primers and 13 Jbeta primers. TCRdb keeps only in-frame clones here, not all; method: immunoSEQ multiplex PCR. The table shows 150,000 to 200,000 clones, with 65% to 85% occurring only once. The CDR3 covers 14 residues. V was trimmed by 3 bases and J by 5 bases, leaving 13 bases between them. From germline, CDR1 is GTSNPN and CDR2 SVGIG (reference sequence). The chain has TRBV30 and TRBJ1-4; TRBD1 is a possible D gene (5 bases). This receptor was taken from a man aged 50 to 60 in good health and CMV-seropositive. The sequenced material came from PBMCs. CDR3 region: CAWRGGSGNEKLFF. The CDR3 region has the DNA TGTGCCTGGAGGGGGGGATCAGGGAATGAAAAACTGTTTTTT. The variable domain in full, with the rest retrieved from reference TRBV30 and TRBJ1-4, is SQTIHQWPATLVQPVGSPLSLECTVEGTSNPNLYWYRQAAGRGLQLLFYSVGIGQISSEVPQNLSASRPQDRQFILSSKKLLLSDSGFYLCAWRGGSGNEKLFFGSGTQLSVL.